The T cell receptor (beta chain) under discussion was sequenced for a study of CD8 T cells in ankylosing spondylitis (dated 2017 in TCRdb). General notes on the study: To find TCR variants linked to disease, the study profiled T cell receptor beta repertoires in ankylosing spondylitis patients and healthy donors. Peripheral blood was sampled, and synovial fluid was also collected from ankylosing spondylitis patients. The whole study cohort included roughly 110 healthy donors and around 24 ankylosing spondylitis patients.

From a lookup of the germline V gene, CDR1 and CDR2 are SGHRS and YFSETQ. From the cysteine through the phenylalanine, the CDR3 covers 16 amino acids. Only the CDR3 portion is preserved as DNA: 48 bases, with reading frame beginning at the first base. Trimming leaves V shorter by 2 bases and J shorter by 7 bases, with the junction holding 4 bases beyond the gene matches. Paper-wide results and their limitations: Some of the motif variants had been reported before in the synovial fluid and blood of reactive arthritis patients, a finding that suggests common disease-initiation mechanisms. The disease-linked clones were reported as significantly enriched in matched synovial fluid samples from ankylosing spondylitis patients. The disease-linked clones had a CD8+ phenotype and were found at relatively low frequencies in peripheral blood. A TCR beta motif of several highly homologous amino acid variants appeared characteristic of blood from ankylosing spondylitis patients.

The sequencer listed for this sample is Illumina HiSeq 2500. Quantitative 5'-RACE with molecular barcodes was used to prepare TCR beta libraries. The published analysis was carried out like this. A new computational method, built on a probabilistic model of VDJ rearrangement, was used to identify disease-linked TCR variants. TCRdb itself trimmed the public reads at Q25 with fastp, ran MiXCR and retained productive beta chains. Rows with one shared CDR3 protein collapse into an entry with the most common genes and DNA. The V and J calls and clone size come from TCRdb's table, not from the authors' own analysis. The sample has around 250,000 distinct CDR3 sequences on record, about 10% of them singletons. Clones ranked in the top ten supply roughly 6.8% of the sample. Details on this clonotype: The target of this receptor is not known. No base quality values were provided; no much bigger clone lies one nucleotide off.

The TCR sequence derives from a male donor with ankylosing spondylitis or in good health (not recorded which). The source material was blood, either unsorted or a sorted T cell fraction (not recorded which). The receptor chain draws on TRBV5-1 and TRBJ2-1, with 15 junctional bases fitting TRBD2. For the CDR3, the sequence is CASSFGLAGGNNEQFF. The nucleotide sequence reads as follows: TGCGCCAGCAGCTTCGGACTAGCGGGAGGGAATAATGAGCAGTTCTTC.